These 6 T cell receptor beta chains were all obtained from the same sample, sequenced in a study of blood T cell repertoires in COVID-19. Generated by immunoSEQ multiplex PCR, the TCRdb table keeps only in-frame clones and is missing some. This table holds 150,000 to 200,000 clones, approximately 86% found once. What was sequenced was PBMCs or T cells enriched from blood (not recorded which). These receptors originate from a woman between 25 and 40 years old who had recovered from COVID-19.

This rearrangement joins TRBV7-9 to TRBJ1-4; TRBD1 aligns across 7 bases. The CDR3 extends over 13 amino acids. V was clipped by 4 bases and J by 8 bases; unmatched bases: 4. Germline-derived CDR1 and CDR2 are SEHNR and FQNEAQ (reference sequence). This CDR3 reads CASSSTGAEKLFF. The DNA of the CDR3 is TGTGCCAGCAGCTCTACAGGGGCCGAAAAACTGTTTTTT.

Points on this clone: Different DNA sequences within this sample yield the same CDR3. The chain is built from TRBV5-1 and TRBJ2-2; TRBD2 aligns across 7 bases. Trimming removed 2 bases from V and 2 bases from J; junction bases left unmatched: 3. The germline gives CDR1 SGHRS, CDR2 YFSETQ. The CDR3 is made up of 15 amino acids. This chain's CDR3 is CASSLGTTNTGELFF. In nucleotides, the CDR3 is TGCGCCAGCAGCTTAGGGACTACCAACACCGGGGAGCTGTTTTTT. The variable domain in full, completed from reference TRBV5-1 and TRBJ2-2, reads KAGVTQTPRYLIKTRGQQVTLSCSPISGHRSVSWYQQTPGQGLQFLFEYFSETQRNKGNFPGRFSGRQFSNSRSEMNVSTLELGDSALYLCASSLGTTNTGELFFGEGSRLTVL.

The rearrangement joins TRBV24-1 to TRBJ2-2; D is undetermined. The germline V and J ends were trimmed by 4 bases and 5 bases, with 4 bases remaining between them. The V gene's germline CDR1 is KGHDR and CDR2 SFDVKD. The CDR3 contains 12 residues. CDR3 bases: TGTGCCACCAGTGACCAGACCGGGGAGCTGTTTTTT. It translates to CATSDQTGELFF.

The rearrangement links TRBV19 to TRBJ2-6, with 12 nucleotides matching TRBD1. The V and J ends lost 7 bases and 0 bases, in that order; junction bases with no gene match: 10. This CDR3 comprises 19 residues. Per the germline V gene, CDR1 is LNHDA and CDR2 is SQIVND (reference sequence). This CDR3 reads CASIGTGGGLSSGANVLTF. The CDR3 coding sequence is TGTGCCAGTATCGGGACAGGGGGCGGGCTTAGCTCTGGGGCCAACGTCCTGACTTTC. The whole variable domain, remainder taken from reference TRBV19 and TRBJ2-6, is DGGITQSPKYLFRKEGQNVTLSCEQNLNHDAMYWYRQDPGQGLRLIYYSQIVNDFQKGDIAEGYSVSREKKESFPLTVTSAQKNPTAFYLCASIGTGGGLSSGANVLTFGAGSRLTVL.

The chain joins TRBV4-1 to TRBJ2-7; tentative D call: TRBD2 (6 bases). Trimming left V 0 bases short and J 6 bases short, with 9 bases between. From germline, CDR1 is MGHRA and CDR2 YSYEKL. This CDR3 contains 13 residues. The CDR3 here is CASSQDLATEQYF. The CDR3, as DNA: TGCGCCAGCAGCCAAGATCTAGCGACCGAGCAGTACTTC.

The chain recombines TRBV6-2 or TRBV6-3 with TRBJ2-3, with D perhaps TRBD2 (6 bases). The V gene's germline CDR1 is MNHEY and CDR2 SVGEGT. This CDR3 has 16 amino acids. Trimming took off 5 bases at V and 1 base at J, with 16 bases between the two ends. This CDR3 reads CASSPNWERGTDTQYF. The DNA of the CDR3 is TGTGCCAGCAGTCCAAACTGGGAGCGGGGCACAGATACGCAGTATTTT.